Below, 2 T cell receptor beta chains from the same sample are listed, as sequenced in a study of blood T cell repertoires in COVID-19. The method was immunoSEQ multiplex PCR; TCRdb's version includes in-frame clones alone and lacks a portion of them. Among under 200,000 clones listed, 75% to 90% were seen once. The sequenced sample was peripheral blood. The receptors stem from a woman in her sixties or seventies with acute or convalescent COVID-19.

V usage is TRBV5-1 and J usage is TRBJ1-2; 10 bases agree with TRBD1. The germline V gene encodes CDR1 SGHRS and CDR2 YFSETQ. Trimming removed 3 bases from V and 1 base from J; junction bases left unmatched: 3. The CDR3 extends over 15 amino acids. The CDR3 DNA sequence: TGCGCCAGCAGCTCCGGGACAGGGGATAACTATGGCTACACCTTC. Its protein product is CASSSGTGDNYGYTF.

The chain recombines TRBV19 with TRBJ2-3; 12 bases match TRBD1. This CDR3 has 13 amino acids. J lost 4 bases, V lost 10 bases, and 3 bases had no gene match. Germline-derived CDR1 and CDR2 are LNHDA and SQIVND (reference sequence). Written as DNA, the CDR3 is TGTGCCACCGGGACAGGGGGCGCAGATACGCAGTATTTT. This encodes CATGTGGADTQYF. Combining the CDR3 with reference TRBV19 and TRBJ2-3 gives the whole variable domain DGGITQSPKYLFRKEGQNVTLSCEQNLNHDAMYWYRQDPGQGLRLIYYSQIVNDFQKGDIAEGYSVSREKKESFPLTVTSAQKNPTAFYLCATGTGGADTQYFGPGTRLTVL.